This section outlines one T cell receptor (beta chain) sequence together with its context. CDR3 length: 14 amino acids. V lost 5 bases to trimming and J lost 6 bases, with 17 bases between them. Per germline, CDR1 GTSNPN and CDR2 SVGIG (reference sequence). The record originates from a study of blood T cell repertoires in COVID-19. Study-wide background: Material from acute and convalescent COVID-19 was sourced from the United States, Italy and Spain. The analysed material was cDNA or gDNA that came from T cells, B-cell-depleted T cells, or PBMCs.

Clones were read by immunoSEQ multiplex PCR, and TCRdb kept only the in-frame ones, dropping some. The repertoire holds about 240,000 clones, with roughly 86% as singletons. The sample taken for sequencing was PBMCs or T cells enriched from blood (not recorded which). This clonotype was obtained from a woman between 40 and 50 years old with acute COVID-19. The gene calls are TRBV30 and TRBJ1-5, with D perhaps matching TRBD1 (6 bases). CDR3 bases: TGTGCCTGGGCTCCCGCAGGGGATGGTCAGCCCCAGCATTTT. It is translated as CAWAPAGDGQPQHF.